Listed below are T cell receptor beta chains from one sample, sequenced in a study of spatial heterogeneity in lung cancer. Via MiXCR, TCRdb re-called the 5' RACE reads, giving one row per CDR3 protein. The sample lists 2,400 or so distinct CDR3 sequences; less than 20% were seen once. Material: lung tumor tissue, obtained at surgery. The receptors were sampled from a female donor with early-stage non-small cell lung cancer. Each CDR3 is given with its conserved first and last residue. D genes are given only for firm matches. Where a row states a size, it is once, few, many or the class of an expanded clone; other rows omit it.

v_gene: TRBV3-1; d_gene: NA; abundance: medium-sized; j_gene: TRBJ1-6; CDR3nt: TGTGCCAGCAGCCAAGGACAGACCAGTTCACCCCTCCACTTT; CDR3aa: CASSQGQTSSPLHF
v_gene: TRBV29-1; d_gene: TRBD1; abundance: many; j_gene: TRBJ1-1; CDR3nt: TGCAGCGTTGTCCACGGACAGGGCGGCACTGAAGCTTTCTTT; CDR3aa: CSVVHGQGGTEAFF
v_gene: TRBV2; d_gene: TRBD1; abundance: NA; j_gene: TRBJ1-5; CDR3nt: TGTGCCAGCAGTGACCAACAGGGGGCCCAGCCCCAGCATTTT; CDR3aa: CASSDQQGAQPQHF
v_gene: TRBV14; d_gene: TRBD2; abundance: many; j_gene: TRBJ2-5; CDR3nt: TGTGCCAGCAGCCAACCGGGGGGGCAGGAGACCCAGTACTTC; CDR3aa: CASSQPGGQETQYF
v_gene: TRBV5-5; d_gene: TRBD2; abundance: medium-sized; j_gene: TRBJ2-5; CDR3nt: TGTGCCAGCAGCTTGAACGTGGGGGGGCAAGAGACCCAGTACTTC; CDR3aa: CASSLNVGGQETQYF
v_gene: TRBV6-5; d_gene: NA; abundance: medium-sized; j_gene: TRBJ2-3; CDR3nt: TGTGCCAGCAGTACAACGGGAGATACGCAGTATTTT; CDR3aa: CASSTTGDTQYF
v_gene: TRBV5-6; d_gene: NA; abundance: large; j_gene: TRBJ1-4; CDR3nt: TGTGCCAGCAGCGTTAGGGTATATGGGACTAATGAAAAACTGTTTTTT; CDR3aa: CASSVRVYGTNEKLFF
v_gene: TRBV5-1; d_gene: NA; abundance: few; j_gene: TRBJ2-5; CDR3nt: TGCGCCAGCAGCTACCAGACAGACCAAGAGACCCAGTACTTC; CDR3aa: CASSYQTDQETQYF
v_gene: TRBV20-1; d_gene: NA; abundance: many; j_gene: TRBJ2-3; CDR3nt: TGCAGTGCTAGAATCCTCCTAAGGGGGGTCGACACAGATACGCAGTATTTT; CDR3aa: CSARILLRGVDTDTQYF
v_gene: TRBV20-1; d_gene: NA; abundance: medium-sized; j_gene: TRBJ1-4; CDR3nt: TGCAGTGCTACACAAGACAGCGGAACTAATGAAAAACTGTTTTTT; CDR3aa: CSATQDSGTNEKLFF
v_gene: TRBV3-1; d_gene: TRBD2; abundance: medium-sized; j_gene: TRBJ2-5; CDR3nt: TGTGCCAGCAGCCAAGGCGGGGGGGCCGGGGAGACCCAGTACTTC; CDR3aa: CASSQGGGAGETQYF
v_gene: TRBV27; d_gene: NA; abundance: NA; j_gene: TRBJ2-7; CDR3nt: TGTGCCAGCAGTTTAACGGGGATTTTGAGCGAGCAGTACTTC; CDR3aa: CASSLTGILSEQYF
v_gene: TRBV23-1; d_gene: TRBD2; abundance: NA; j_gene: TRBJ2-1; CDR3nt: TGCGCCAGCAGTCAACCCTGGGGTAGCGGGATGGAGAGCTCCTACAATGAGCAGTTCTTC; CDR3aa: CASSQPWGSGMESSYNEQFF
v_gene: TRBV28; d_gene: NA; abundance: many; j_gene: TRBJ1-1; CDR3nt: TGTGCCAGCAGTTTGGGGGGGAAGAACACTGAAGCTTTCTTT; CDR3aa: CASSLGGKNTEAFF
v_gene: TRBV2; d_gene: TRBD2; abundance: medium-sized; j_gene: TRBJ2-7; CDR3nt: TGTGCCAGCAGTGAGGTAGCGGGGGGATACGAGCAGTACTTC; CDR3aa: CASSEVAGGYEQYF
v_gene: TRBV20-1; d_gene: NA; abundance: medium-sized; j_gene: TRBJ1-5; CDR3nt: TGCAGTGCCAGGGATAGCAATCAGCCCCAGCATTTT; CDR3aa: CSARDSNQPQHF
v_gene: TRBV12-3/TRBV12-4; d_gene: NA; abundance: medium-sized; j_gene: TRBJ2-5; CDR3nt: TGTGCCAGCAGTTTGAGGGGAGAGACCCAGTACTTC; CDR3aa: CASSLRGETQYF
v_gene: TRBV20-1; d_gene: TRBD1; abundance: medium-sized; j_gene: TRBJ1-4; CDR3nt: TGCAGTGCCCGGGACAGGGGGGCAGGTGAAAAACTGTTTTTT; CDR3aa: CSARDRGAGEKLFF
v_gene: TRBV7-6; d_gene: NA; abundance: many; j_gene: TRBJ1-2; CDR3nt: TGTGCCAGCAGCCCCAACAGTGGGGGTCGCGATGGCTACACCTTC; CDR3aa: CASSPNSGGRDGYTF
v_gene: TRBV20-1; d_gene: NA; abundance: medium-sized; j_gene: TRBJ2-6; CDR3nt: TGCAGTGCTAGAGATCTTGACGGTGGCTCTGGGGCCAACGTCCTGACTTTC; CDR3aa: CSARDLDGGSGANVLTF
v_gene: TRBV6-1; d_gene: NA; abundance: NA; j_gene: TRBJ1-5; CDR3nt: TGTGCCAGCAGTGAAGCGCGACGGGGTTGGGGCAATCAGCCCCAGCATTTT; CDR3aa: CASSEARRGWGNQPQHF
v_gene: TRBV4-3; d_gene: NA; abundance: NA; j_gene: TRBJ1-1; CDR3nt: TGCGCCAGCAGCCAAGACACCACTGAAGCTTTCTTT; CDR3aa: CASSQDTTEAFF
v_gene: TRBV2; d_gene: TRBD1; abundance: medium-sized; j_gene: TRBJ1-6; CDR3nt: TGTGCCGCCAACCGGGACAGGGGGCCGACCTATAATTCACCCCTCCACTTT; CDR3aa: CAANRDRGPTYNSPLHF
v_gene: TRBV6-2/TRBV6-3; d_gene: TRBD2; abundance: medium-sized; j_gene: TRBJ2-1; CDR3nt: TGTGCCAGCAGTGGGACTAGCGGGGGCCCTAAAAACGTCGATGAGCAGTTCTTC; CDR3aa: CASSGTSGGPKNVDEQFF
v_gene: TRBV6-1; d_gene: NA; abundance: medium-sized; j_gene: TRBJ1-3; CDR3nt: TGTGCCAGCAGTGAGGGTCCTGGATCGGGGGTTAAGAACACCATATATTTT; CDR3aa: CASSEGPGSGVKNTIYF
v_gene: TRBV10-3; d_gene: NA; abundance: medium-sized; j_gene: TRBJ2-2; CDR3nt: TGTGCCATCAGTGAAAGTCAGAACACCGGGGAGCTGTTTTTT; CDR3aa: CAISESQNTGELFF
v_gene: TRBV20-1; d_gene: TRBD1; abundance: medium-sized; j_gene: TRBJ1-5; CDR3nt: TGCAGTGCTGACCGCCTGGGACAGGGGGCGGGTCAGCCCCAGCATTTT; CDR3aa: CSADRLGQGAGQPQHF
v_gene: TRBV5-4; d_gene: NA; abundance: medium-sized; j_gene: TRBJ1-5; CDR3nt: TGTGCCAGCAGCTTGGACTCTCAGCCCCAGCATTTT; CDR3aa: CASSLDSQPQHF
v_gene: TRBV5-1; d_gene: NA; abundance: NA; j_gene: TRBJ2-2; CDR3nt: TGCGCCAGCGTCCGGGACCAAAACACCGGGGAGCTGTTTTTT; CDR3aa: CASVRDQNTGELFF
v_gene: TRBV4-2; d_gene: TRBD1; abundance: medium-sized; j_gene: TRBJ1-1; CDR3nt: TGTGCCAGCAGCCCACAGGGGGCGGACACTGAAGCTTTCTTT; CDR3aa: CASSPQGADTEAFF
v_gene: TRBV4-1; d_gene: TRBD1; abundance: medium-sized; j_gene: TRBJ1-2; CDR3nt: TGCGCCAGCGGCCAAGATGGGACAGCCCGTCCCTATGGCTACACCTTC; CDR3aa: CASGQDGTARPYGYTF
v_gene: TRBV10-3; d_gene: NA; abundance: few; j_gene: TRBJ2-1; CDR3nt: TGTGCCATCAGTGAGTCGGTTGTCCTGGGGGGAAAGAATGAGCAGTTCTTC; CDR3aa: CAISESVVLGGKNEQFF
v_gene: TRBV6-1; d_gene: NA; abundance: medium-sized; j_gene: TRBJ2-4; CDR3nt: TGTGCCAGGAGTGCCAGTGGGGAACTAGCCAAAAACATTCAGTACTTC; CDR3aa: CARSASGELAKNIQYF
v_gene: TRBV5-1; d_gene: TRBD1; abundance: many; j_gene: TRBJ1-5; CDR3nt: TGCGCCAGCAGCTCAGGGGGTGGTGACAATCAGCCCCAGCATTTT; CDR3aa: CASSSGGGDNQPQHF
v_gene: TRBV6-4; d_gene: TRBD2; abundance: many; j_gene: TRBJ2-3; CDR3nt: TGTGCCAGCAGTGAAGCGGGGGGCACAGATACGCAGTATTTT; CDR3aa: CASSEAGGTDTQYF
v_gene: TRBV7-2; d_gene: NA; abundance: NA; j_gene: TRBJ1-6; CDR3nt: TGTGCCAGCAGCCCCACCAGGACTTTAACAACCCTCCACTTT; CDR3aa: CASSPTRTLTTLHF
v_gene: TRBV5-1; d_gene: TRBD2; abundance: medium-sized; j_gene: TRBJ2-3; CDR3nt: TGCGCCAGCAGCTGGGGACTAGCGGAGGATACGCAGTATTTT; CDR3aa: CASSWGLAEDTQYF
v_gene: TRBV20-1; d_gene: TRBD1; abundance: medium-sized; j_gene: TRBJ1-5; CDR3nt: TGCAGTGCTAGGTCTAAGACAGGGGGCGGGGGCAATCAGCCCCAGCATTTT; CDR3aa: CSARSKTGGGGNQPQHF
v_gene: TRBV12-3/TRBV12-4; d_gene: TRBD1; abundance: medium-sized; j_gene: TRBJ1-3; CDR3nt: TGTGCCAGCAGTGTGATAGGAGGGGGCCGTGGAAACACCATATATTTT; CDR3aa: CASSVIGGGRGNTIYF
v_gene: TRBV20-1; d_gene: NA; abundance: medium-sized; j_gene: TRBJ2-4; CDR3nt: TGCAGTGCTAGAACTGACAGAGTAGCCAAAAACATTCAGTACTTC; CDR3aa: CSARTDRVAKNIQYF
v_gene: TRBV2; d_gene: TRBD2; abundance: medium-sized; j_gene: TRBJ2-5; CDR3nt: TGTGCCAGCAGTGAAGGGCTAGCGGGGGGCCAAGAGACCCAGTACTTC; CDR3aa: CASSEGLAGGQETQYF
v_gene: TRBV15; d_gene: TRBD1; abundance: many; j_gene: TRBJ2-1; CDR3nt: TGTGCCACCAGCGCTAGGACAGGGGTCAATGAGCAGTTCTTC; CDR3aa: CATSARTGVNEQFF
v_gene: TRBV28; d_gene: NA; abundance: medium-sized; j_gene: TRBJ2-3; CDR3nt: TGTGCCAGCAGTTTTCCCCTGGCGGGGGCCACAGATACGCAGTATTTT; CDR3aa: CASSFPLAGATDTQYF
v_gene: TRBV12-3/TRBV12-4; d_gene: TRBD2; abundance: medium-sized; j_gene: TRBJ2-2; CDR3nt: TGTGCCAGCAGTTTGGAGGCAGGACTAGGTAGCACCGGGGAGCTGTTTTTT; CDR3aa: CASSLEAGLGSTGELFF
v_gene: TRBV19; d_gene: TRBD2; abundance: medium-sized; j_gene: TRBJ2-2; CDR3nt: TGTGCCAGTACCGGACTAGCTGGTAACACCGGGGAGCTGTTTTTT; CDR3aa: CASTGLAGNTGELFF
v_gene: TRBV6-1; d_gene: TRBD1; abundance: large; j_gene: TRBJ2-7; CDR3nt: TGTGCCAGCAAGATGGGACAGGTCTACGAGCAGTACTTC; CDR3aa: CASKMGQVYEQYF
v_gene: TRBV29-1; d_gene: NA; abundance: large; j_gene: TRBJ2-3; CDR3nt: TGCAGCGCAAACACAGGCCCGAGGTCCGATACGCAGTATTTT; CDR3aa: CSANTGPRSDTQYF
v_gene: TRBV12-3/TRBV12-4; d_gene: TRBD1; abundance: medium-sized; j_gene: TRBJ1-5; CDR3nt: TGTGCCAGCAGCTCTGACAGGGATAGCAATCAGCCCCAGCATTTT; CDR3aa: CASSSDRDSNQPQHF
v_gene: TRBV7-2; d_gene: NA; abundance: many; j_gene: TRBJ2-7; CDR3nt: TGTGCCAGCAGCCCCCAGGGCTTCTCCTACGAGCAGTACTTC; CDR3aa: CASSPQGFSYEQYF
v_gene: TRBV6-5; d_gene: TRBD1; abundance: medium-sized; j_gene: TRBJ1-5; CDR3nt: TGTGCCAGCAGAGTGACAGGGCCGAATCAGCCCCAGCATTTT; CDR3aa: CASRVTGPNQPQHF
v_gene: TRBV20-1; d_gene: NA; abundance: medium-sized; j_gene: TRBJ2-7; CDR3nt: TGCAGTGCTAGCCGGACGACTAGTGGGTCCTACGAGCAGTACTTC; CDR3aa: CSASRTTSGSYEQYF
v_gene: TRBV28; d_gene: NA; abundance: once; j_gene: TRBJ2-7; CDR3nt: TGTGCCAGCAGCCCAATGGGGGCCTCCGGGGTTTTGGCGGATCCCTTC; CDR3aa: CASSPMGASGVLADPF
v_gene: TRBV6-1; d_gene: TRBD1; abundance: many; j_gene: TRBJ2-1; CDR3nt: TGTGCCAGCAGTGAAGGGACAGGGGACCACAATGAGCAGTTCTTC; CDR3aa: CASSEGTGDHNEQFF
v_gene: TRBV30; d_gene: TRBD1; abundance: NA; j_gene: TRBJ2-5; CDR3nt: TGTGCCTGGAGTGGGGGCAGGGGGCGAGAGACCCAGTACTTC; CDR3aa: CAWSGGRGRETQYF
v_gene: TRBV19; d_gene: NA; abundance: medium-sized; j_gene: TRBJ2-7; CDR3nt: TGTGCCAGATCCTATAACCGGGACAACTACGAGCAGTACTTC; CDR3aa: CARSYNRDNYEQYF